This T cell receptor (beta chain) was sequenced in a study of blood T cell repertoires in COVID-19. Background on the study: Specimens from acute and convalescent COVID-19 originated in the United States, Italy and Spain. From T cells, B-cell-depleted T cells, or PBMCs came the material, which was cDNA or gDNA.

Methods used by the authors: Counts of nucleated cells, estimated from reference gene primer amplification, were obtained. The table came from immunoSEQ multiplex PCR; TCRdb's copy has only in-frame clones and leaves some out. The DNA was the basis for D and trimming; V, J and clone size are from that table. The sample includes around 200,000 clones, 70% to 80% of them seen just once. Germline V lookup: CDR1 SGHAT, CDR2 FQDESV (reference sequence). V lost 5 bases and J lost 1, with 12 bases in between. This CDR3 is built from 14 residues. While infection was still active, Seattle patients were enrolled and then followed longitudinally.

Sample: peripheral blood. The TCR originated in a woman aged 40-49 years with COVID-19, enrolled during active disease. V is TRBV11-1 and J is TRBJ2-7; D is undetermined. The CDR3 protein is CASSELFGSYEQYF. Here the CDR3 DNA reads TGTGCCAGCAGCGAGCTGTTCGGGTCCTACGAGCAGTACTTC.